The 16 T cell receptor beta chains in this list originate from one sample, sequenced in a study of post-analysis software for immune sequencing data. Regarding the study as a whole: A few TRBV segments occurring more often in patients than controls included TRBV5-6, TRBV5-1 and TRBV20-1.

The TCR beta cDNA libraries carried unique molecular identifiers. In TCRdb, the PCR reads were re-called with MiXCR into one record per CDR3 protein. The sample has some 690,000 distinct CDR3 sequences, about 27% seen once. These receptors have no known antigen. The sequencing input was blood. All receptors derive from a girl aged 5-17 years with multiple sclerosis.

This clonotype was counted at least ten times. This chain connects TRBV5-5 to TRBJ2-5; perhaps D is TRBD1 or TRBD2 (5 bases each). The germline V gene has CDR1 SGHKS and CDR2 YYEKEE (reference sequence). Trimming took off 0 bases at V and 4 bases at J, with 10 bases between the two ends. CDR3 length: 14 amino acids. CDR3 loop: CASSLGGIGETQYF. The CDR3 DNA reads as TGTGCCAGCAGCTTGGGGGGGATCGGAGAGACCCAGTACTTC.

This clonotype was recorded only once. A much larger clone lies a single base off, so this may be a read error. The chain carries TRBV7-2 and TRBJ2-4, with D maybe TRBD1 (5 bases). The J call may be wrong; the DNA end is better matched by TRBJ2-7. The CDR3 totals 13 residues. CDR1 is SGHTA, CDR2 FQGNSA, per germline. The CDR3 is CTSSLATVYEQYF. CDR3 nucleotides: TGTACCAGCAGCTTAGCGACAGTCTACGAGCAGTACTTC.

This clonotype has more than one count but fewer than ten. The rearrangement links TRBV6-1 to TRBJ2-5, with 9 positions matching TRBD1. Looked up from germline, CDR1 is MNHNS and CDR2 is SASEGT. The V and J ends lost 10 bases and 7 bases, in that order; junction bases with no gene match: 4. CDR3 size: 11 residues. In DNA form, the CDR3 reads TGTGCCAACCGGGACAGGGTGACCCAGTACTTC. Translated: CANRDRVTQYF.

This clonotype was found a few times. CDR3: CASSPGQVTYEQYF. In DNA, the CDR3 is TGCGCCAGCAGCCCGGGACAGGTGACCTACGAGCAGTACTTC. The chain carries TRBV5-1 and TRBJ2-7; 8 bases are a match to TRBD1. Germline values: CDR1 SGHRS, CDR2 YFSETQ. This CDR3 has 14 residues. Trimming took 4 bases from V and 2 from J; bases not matched to a gene: 5.

The chain links TRBV3-1 to TRBJ2-5; the D call may be TRBD1 or TRBD2 (6 bases each). CDR3 length equals 15 residues. V gave up 2 bases and J gave up 5 bases, with 15 bases separating them. The germline V gene encodes CDR1 LGHDT and CDR2 YNNKEL (reference sequence). The CDR3 DNA reads as TGTGCCAGCAGCCAACTACCGGGGGCCGGGGAGACCCAGTACTTC. It yields the protein CASSQLPGAGETQYF.

This clonotype was recorded many times. This chain joins TRBV29-1 and TRBJ2-7, with D perhaps TRBD2 (5 bases). With 5 bases removed from V and 2 bases from J, the gap between germline ends came to 7 bases. Germline V gene lookup returns CDR1 SQVTM and CDR2 ANQGSEA. This CDR3 spans 11 amino acids. The CDR3 here is CSVLGAYEQYF. In DNA form, the CDR3 reads TGCAGCGTTCTCGGGGCCTACGAGCAGTACTTC.

The chain joins TRBV4-3 to TRBJ2-4; D not resolved. V lost 1 base, J lost 2 bases, and 9 bases lay in between. This CDR3 is built from 15 residues. Looked up from germline, CDR1 is LGHNA and CDR2 is YSLEER. This chain's CDR3 is CASSQVLYSKNIQYF. The CDR3 bases are TGCGCCAGCAGCCAAGTGCTTTACTCCAAAAACATTCAGTACTTC.

The V call is TRBV7-9, the J call TRBJ2-3, with D uncertain. The germline V gene encodes CDR1 SEHNR and CDR2 FQNEAQ (reference sequence). The CDR3 contains 17 residues. V dropped 4 bases and J dropped 6 bases, with 23 bases sitting between them. The CDR3: CASSSPRGSMLTDTQYF. DNA of the CDR3: TGTGCCAGCAGCTCCCCCCGCGGATCGATGCTAACCGATACGCAGTATTTT.

The J gene is TRBJ2-7, the V gene TRBV19; 8 positions match TRBD2. Germline-derived CDR1 and CDR2 are LNHDA and SQIVND (reference sequence). This CDR3 region has 15 residues. With 3 bases clipped from V and 3 bases from J, the junction kept 7 bases outside the gene matches. CDR3 in amino acids: CASSMTGTRFYEQYF. CDR3 bases: TGTGCCAGTAGTATGACCGGGACTAGATTCTACGAGCAGTACTTC.

Note on this clonotype: The junction departs from germline at one end; a sequencing error may be responsible. The chain recombines TRBV7-8 with TRBJ2-6; D might be TRBD1 or TRBD2, each matching 5 bases. Germline V gene lookup returns CDR1 SGHVS and CDR2 FQNEAQ. This CDR3 region has 16 residues. The CDR3 sequence: CASSWDPYSGANVPTF. The CDR3 coding sequence is TGTGCCAGCAGCTGGGACCCATACTCTGGGGCCAACGTCCCGACTTTC.

This clonotype appeared a single time. The genes are TRBV4-3 and TRBJ2-1; D gene unclear. V was clipped by 2 bases and J by 0 bases, with 11 bases between them. This CDR3 spans 16 amino acids. Germline assignment: CDR1 LGHNA and CDR2 YSLEER. The CDR3 DNA reads as TGCGCCAGCAGCCAATCAGTGGTGAGCTCCTACAATGAGCAGTTCTTC. This gives the protein CASSQSVVSSYNEQFF.

There are a few counts of this clonotype. V is TRBV6-5 and J is TRBJ1-5, with TRBD1 matching 8 bases. The CDR3 is made up of 14 amino acids. Germline-derived CDR1 and CDR2 are MNHEY and SVGAGI. Losses at the gene ends were 10 bases for V and 6 bases for J; bases not matched to a gene: 11. The CDR3 reads CATRDRGIRQPQHF. In DNA, the CDR3 is TGTGCCACGAGAGACAGGGGAATTCGTCAGCCCCAGCATTTT.

The chain uses TRBV5-1 and TRBJ1-2; TRBD1 matches at 7 bases. Germline trimming cut 0 bases from V and 8 bases from J; bases unmatched to any gene: 10. The CDR3 contains 15 residues. The germline CDR1 and CDR2 sequences are SGHRS and YFSETQ. The CDR3 nucleotides read TGCGCCAGCAGCTTGGACCCGACAGGGTGGGAGGGCTACACCTTC. Translated: CASSLDPTGWEGYTF.

This chain joins TRBV3-1 and TRBJ2-5; tentatively, D is TRBD1 (5 bases). The V end was cut by 3 bases, the J end by 5 bases, with 19 bases between. The CDR3 is 16 residues long. The germline CDR1 and CDR2 sequences are LGHDT and YNNKEL (reference sequence). Written as DNA, the CDR3 is TGTGCCAGCAGCCACCGAACCGGTCAGGGAAGCGAGACCCAGTACTTC. It encodes CASSHRTGQGSETQYF.

This chain uses TRBV3-1 with TRBJ2-1; 8 nucleotides match TRBD1. The CDR3 covers 16 residues. Germline V lookup: CDR1 LGHDT, CDR2 YNNKEL (reference sequence). Germline trimming cut 0 bases from V and 6 bases from J; bases unmatched to any gene: 7. CDR3 sequence: CASSQEVGQGANEQFF. CDR3 nucleotides: TGTGCCAGCAGCCAAGAGGTAGGGCAGGGGGCCAATGAGCAGTTCTTC.

The rearrangement joins TRBV4-1 to TRBJ2-1; TRBD2 matches at 10 bases. Germline V CDR1 and CDR2: MGHRA, YSYEKL. The junction had 9 bases not matched to a gene; V was cut back by 3 bases and J by 1 base. The length of the CDR3 is 18 residues. This CDR3 is CASSQALAGVVSYNEQFF. The CDR3 coding sequence is TGCGCCAGCAGCCAGGCCCTAGCGGGAGTAGTGTCCTACAATGAGCAGTTCTTC.